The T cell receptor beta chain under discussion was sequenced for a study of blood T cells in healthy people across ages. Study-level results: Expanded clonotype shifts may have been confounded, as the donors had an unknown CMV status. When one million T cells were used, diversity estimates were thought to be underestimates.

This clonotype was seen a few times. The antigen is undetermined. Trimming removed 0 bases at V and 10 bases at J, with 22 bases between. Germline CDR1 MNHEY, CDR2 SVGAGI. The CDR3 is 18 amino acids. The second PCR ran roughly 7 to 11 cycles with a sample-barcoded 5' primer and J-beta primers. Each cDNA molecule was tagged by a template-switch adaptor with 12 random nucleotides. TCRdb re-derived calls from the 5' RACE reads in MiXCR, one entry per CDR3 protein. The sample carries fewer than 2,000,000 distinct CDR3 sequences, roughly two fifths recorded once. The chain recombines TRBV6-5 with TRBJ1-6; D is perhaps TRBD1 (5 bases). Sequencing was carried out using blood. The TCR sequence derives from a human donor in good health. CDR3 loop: CASSYSARGFFGGSPLHF. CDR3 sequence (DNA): TGTGCCAGCAGTTACTCGGCGCGCGGTTTTTTTGGGGGATCACCCCTCCACTTT.